These 19 T cell receptor beta chains were sequenced from one sample in a study of memory CD4+ T cells and cytomegalovirus serostatus. Single viable CD3+CD4+CD8-CD45RO+ cells were sorted as the memory CD4+ T cells. Measured with immunoSEQ multiplex PCR; TCRdb has only the in-frame clones, and not every one. The sample records approximately 61,000 clones, 82% being singletons. Sequencing was done on a sample of memory CD4+ T cells from blood. The receptors originated from an adult in good health and CMV-seronegative.

This chain uses TRBV6-6 with TRBJ2-7; 10 nucleotides agree with TRBD2. The germline V gene encodes CDR1 MNHNY and CDR2 SVGAGI (reference sequence). J gave up 7 bases and V 4 bases, and 10 bases lay outside the gene matches. The CDR3 extends over 15 amino acids. This chain's CDR3 is CASSLLAGQGREQYF. The CDR3 coding sequence is TGTGCCAGCAGTTTACTAGCGGGGCAGGGTAGAGAGCAGTACTTC.

J is TRBJ2-2 and V is TRBV6-5; D uncertain. The CDR3 is 15 amino acids. Germline V gene sequence: CDR1 MNHEY, CDR2 SVGAGI. Trimming left V 6 bases short and J 4 bases short, with 15 bases between. CDR3: CASRPLQASTGELFF. CDR3 coding DNA: TGTGCCAGCAGACCCCTCCAGGCGTCCACCGGGGAGCTGTTTTTT.

This sequence joins TRBV27 and TRBJ1-2; 8 bases map to TRBD1. J gave up 8 bases and V 5 bases, and 10 bases lay outside the gene matches. This CDR3 is built from 14 residues. Germline loops: CDR1 MNHEY, CDR2 SMNVEV (reference sequence). CDR3: CASSPTPTGVGYTF. The CDR3 DNA is TGTGCCAGCAGTCCAACTCCGACAGGGGTGGGCTACACCTTC.

The CDR3 loop is CASSSRQGVGETQYF. The CDR3 nucleotides are TGTGCCAGCAGCTCCCGACAGGGCGTTGGGGAGACCCAGTACTTC. J is TRBJ2-5 and V is TRBV11-2, with 7 bases identical to TRBD1. Trimming took 4 bases from V and 5 from J; bases not matched to a gene: 10. There are 15 residues in the CDR3. Germline V gene sequence: CDR1 SGHAT, CDR2 FQNNGV.

The gene calls are TRBV6-1 and TRBJ1-3; the D is unclear. The length of the CDR3 is 11 residues. Trimming shortened V by 7 bases and J by 0 bases, and 1 base separated the two germline ends. Looked up from germline, CDR1 is MNHNS and CDR2 is SASEGT. CDR3 in DNA: TGTGCCAGCAACTCTGGAAACACCATATATTTT. As protein: CASNSGNTIYF.

V usage is TRBV19 and J usage is TRBJ2-1; 14 bases are shared with TRBD2. CDR3 length: 15 residues. Germline lookup yields CDR1 LNHDA and CDR2 SQIVND (reference sequence). V was clipped by 3 bases and J by 6 bases; unmatched bases: 1. The CDR3 DNA reads as TGTGCCAGTAGTATTGGGACTAGCGGGAGCAATGAGCAGTTCTTC. It codes for CASSIGTSGSNEQFF. The full variable domain, its missing parts supplied by reference TRBV19 and TRBJ2-1, is DGGITQSPKYLFRKEGQNVTLSCEQNLNHDAMYWYRQDPGQGLRLIYYSQIVNDFQKGDIAEGYSVSREKKESFPLTVTSAQKNPTAFYLCASSIGTSGSNEQFFGPGTRLTVL.

The J gene is TRBJ2-7, the V gene TRBV27; D not certain. Germline-derived CDR1 and CDR2 are MNHEY and SMNVEV (reference sequence). V lost 7 bases and J lost 2, with 15 bases in between. CDR3 length equals 14 residues. The CDR3 spells CASNRGGGTYEQYF. The CDR3 DNA is TGTGCCAGCAACCGCGGTGGCGGTACCTACGAGCAGTACTTC.

The chain has TRBV2 and TRBJ1-6; D not resolved. CDR1 is SNHLY, CDR2 FYNNEI, per germline. V shed 5 bases and J shed 11 bases, with 13 bases lying between them. This CDR3 contains 13 residues. The CDR3 loop is CASSPRFEAPLHF. In DNA, the CDR3 is TGTGCCAGCAGTCCTCGGTTTGAGGCACCCCTCCACTTT.

The gene calls are TRBV7-2 and TRBJ2-2; the D is unclear. The CDR3 is 14 amino acids. Germline CDR1 SGHTA, CDR2 FQGNSA. Trimming stripped 5 bases from V and 0 bases from J, with 7 bases between. The CDR3 DNA follows: TGTGCCAGCAGCGCGGTAGCGAACACCGGGGAGCTGTTTTTT. It codes for CASSAVANTGELFF.

This chain links TRBV6-5 with TRBJ1-1; D remains ambiguous. Germline V gene data show CDR1 as MNHEY and CDR2 as SVGAGI. This CDR3 has 14 residues. V shed 6 bases and J shed 6 bases, with 17 bases lying between them. The CDR3 here is CASSEGGRSAEAFF. The CDR3 DNA follows: TGTGCCAGCAGCGAGGGAGGAAGAAGTGCTGAAGCTTTCTTT.

The chain combines TRBV28 with TRBJ2-5; 7 nucleotides line up with TRBD2. V was pared by 4 bases and J by 2 bases, with 4 bases of the junction left unmatched. This CDR3 spans 14 amino acids. Germline loops: CDR1 MDHEN, CDR2 SYDVKM. This CDR3 reads CASSWGGEQETQYF. Here the CDR3 DNA reads TGTGCCAGCAGTTGGGGGGGGGAGCAAGAGACCCAGTACTTC.

The genes are TRBV28 and TRBJ1-2; D perhaps matches TRBD1 (5 bases). V was shortened by 6 bases and J by 8 bases, with 16 bases between the two germline ends. This CDR3 is built from 13 residues. The germline V gene has CDR1 MDHEN and CDR2 SYDVKM. DNA for the CDR3: TGTGCCAGCAGCTACGCGGGACCTCTCGGCTACACCTTC. The encoded protein is CASSYAGPLGYTF.

The chain links TRBV29-1 to TRBJ1-4; D is undetermined. V was cut by 6 bases and J by 0 bases, with 11 bases left in between. The CDR3 runs 14 residues. Germline V gene data show CDR1 as SQVTM and CDR2 as ANQGSEA. CDR3 protein: CSVAEPATNEKLFF. In DNA, the CDR3 is TGCAGCGTAGCGGAGCCTGCAACTAATGAAAAACTGTTTTTT.

The CDR3 nucleotides are TGTGCCAGCCAGGGGGGCTGGGGCTACACCTTC. Protein sequence: CASQGGWGYTF. The V and J genes are TRBV28 and TRBJ1-2; 7 positions agree with TRBD1. The ends lost 8 bases at V and 8 bases at J; junction bases unmatched: 5. Germline V gives CDR1 MDHEN, CDR2 SYDVKM. The length of the CDR3 is 11 residues.

The V call is TRBV5-6, the J call TRBJ2-7; D is perhaps TRBD1 (6 bases). The length of the CDR3 is 13 residues. V lost 2 bases and J lost 6, with 12 bases in between. Germline V gene lookup returns CDR1 SGHDT and CDR2 YYEEEE. CDR3: CASSLARGSEQYF. The DNA of the CDR3 is TGTGCCAGCAGCTTAGCCAGGGGTTCCGAGCAGTACTTC.

The chain recombines TRBV19 with TRBJ1-2, with TRBD1 identical over 8 bases. The CDR3 length is 13 residues. Looked up from germline, CDR1 is LNHDA and CDR2 is SQIVND (reference sequence). The junction had 2 bases not matched to a gene; V was cut back by 6 bases and J by 2 bases. For the CDR3, the DNA is TGTGCCAGTAGGAGGACAGGGAACTATGGCTACACCTTC. Residues: CASRRTGNYGYTF. The full variable domain, its missing parts supplied by reference TRBV19 and TRBJ1-2, is DGGITQSPKYLFRKEGQNVTLSCEQNLNHDAMYWYRQDPGQGLRLIYYSQIVNDFQKGDIAEGYSVSREKKESFPLTVTSAQKNPTAFYLCASRRTGNYGYTFGSGTRLTVV.

This clone was seen only once. The genes are TRBV6-5 and TRBJ2-1; D might be TRBD1 (5 bases). This CDR3 spans 15 amino acids. The V end was cut by 4 bases, the J end by 0 bases, with 10 bases between. In germline, CDR1 is MNHEY, CDR2 SVGAGI. CDR3 nucleotide sequence: TGTGCCAGCAGTTTCCGACAGAGCTCCTACAATGAGCAGTTCTTC. Protein sequence: CASSFRQSSYNEQFF.

This chain connects TRBV6-1 to TRBJ1-5, with TRBD1 identical over 7 bases. The CDR3 has 14 residues. Trimming removed 5 bases from V and 6 bases from J; junction bases left unmatched: 7. Germline loops: CDR1 MNHNS, CDR2 SASEGT. The CDR3 DNA sequence: TGTGCCAGCAGTCGACAGGGACCCGCTCAGCCCCAGCATTTT. As protein: CASSRQGPAQPQHF.

This chain links TRBV18 with TRBJ2-3, with TRBD2 matching 10 bases. Trimming at V came to 6 bases and at J to 2 bases, leaving 8 bases not matched to a gene. Germline CDR1 KGHSH, CDR2 LQKENI. The CDR3 runs to 16 residues. CDR3 residues: CASSRITSGTTDTQYF. The DNA of the CDR3 is TGTGCCAGCTCCCGTATAACTAGCGGGACCACAGATACGCAGTATTTT.